The 26 T cell receptor beta chains given below trace back to one sample, sequenced in a study of shared clonotypes between healthy human individuals. The protocol was immunoSEQ multiplex PCR, while the TCRdb copy is restricted to in-frame clones and leaves out a portion. The sample lists approximately 320,000 clones; around nine tenths were seen once. Sequencing was carried out using memory CD8+ T cells sorted from blood. Documented subset: CD45RO+ cells pooled with CCR7-negative TemRA cells. These receptors were taken from a young man in good health.

The V gene is TRBV7-9, the J gene TRBJ2-7; unclear D gene. Trimming took off 5 bases at V and 2 bases at J, with 10 bases between the two ends. This CDR3 is 13 amino acids long. Germline-derived CDR1 and CDR2 are SEHNR and FQNEAQ (reference sequence). The CDR3 DNA reads TGTGCCAGCAGCCCGACCCTACCCTACGAGCAGTACTTC. It specifies CASSPTLPYEQYF. Filled out from reference TRBV7-9 and TRBJ2-7, the complete variable domain reads DTGVSQNPRHKITKRGQNVTFRCDPISEHNRLYWYRQTLGQGPEFLTYFQNEAQLEKSRLLSDRFSAERPKGSFSTLEIQRTEQGDSAMYLCASSPTLPYEQYFGPGTRLTVT.

V is TRBV5-4 and J is TRBJ2-2; D is uncertain. V was shortened by 4 bases and J by 6 bases, with 13 bases between the two germline ends. Germline V gene data show CDR1 as SGHNT and CDR2 as YYREEE (reference sequence). There are 14 residues in the CDR3. Here the CDR3 DNA reads TGTGCCAGCAGCCTGACCCAGGCGGCCGGGGAGCTGTTTTTT. It yields the protein CASSLTQAAGELFF.

The chain has TRBV14 and TRBJ2-7, with a possible D match to TRBD2 (6 bases). The CDR3 totals 15 residues. Trimming pared 1 base from V and 0 bases from J, leaving 10 bases between. Germline V gives CDR1 SGHDN, CDR2 FVKESK. This CDR3 is CASSQVGGSSYEQYF. For the CDR3, the DNA is TGTGCCAGCAGCCAAGTTGGAGGGAGCTCCTACGAGCAGTACTTC.

This rearrangement joins TRBV9 to TRBJ2-7; 8 nucleotides agree with TRBD2. Looked up from germline, CDR1 is SGDLS and CDR2 is YYNGEE. V was clipped by 4 bases and J by 3 bases; unmatched bases: 9. The CDR3 loop spans 15 amino acids. The CDR3 sequence is CASSPTSGANYEQYF. The CDR3 DNA follows: TGTGCCAGCAGCCCTACTAGCGGAGCTAACTACGAGCAGTACTTC.

The V gene is TRBV7-9, the J gene TRBJ2-7; 15 bases map to TRBD2. V trimming: 0 bases; J trimming: 4 bases; junction bases outside the gene matches: 7. CDR3 size: 18 residues. Germline CDR1 is SEHNR and CDR2 is FQNEAQ (reference sequence). CDR3: CASSLAEGLAGGPYEQYF. DNA of the CDR3: TGTGCCAGCAGCTTAGCGGAGGGACTAGCGGGAGGTCCTTACGAGCAGTACTTC.

The chain joins TRBV5-4 to TRBJ2-7; 8 bases fit TRBD1. CDR3 size: 14 residues. The germline gives CDR1 SGHNT, CDR2 YYREEE (reference sequence). V trimming: 3 bases; J trimming: 2 bases; junction bases outside the gene matches: 4. The CDR3 DNA follows: TGTGCCAGCAGCTATGACAGGGGTCCCTACGAGCAGTACTTC. Translated: CASSYDRGPYEQYF.

The CDR3, as DNA: TGTGCCAGCAGACAGGAGAGGGCAACTAATGAAAAACTGTTTTTT. Translating gives CASRQERATNEKLFF. J is TRBJ1-4 and V is TRBV2; a weak D match, TRBD1 (5 bases). Germline CDR1 SNHLY, CDR2 FYNNEI. The CDR3 is made up of 15 amino acids. V was clipped by 6 bases and J by 0 bases, with 11 bases between them.

This clone was counted at least ten times. J is TRBJ1-4 and V is TRBV6-5; possibly TRBD1 for D (5 bases). The CDR3 contains 14 residues. The germline gives CDR1 MNHEY, CDR2 SVGAGI. Deletions cut 5 bases from V and 6 bases from J, with 13 bases between. CDR3 sequence reads: CASSNQGGDEKLFF. As DNA, the CDR3 is TGTGCCAGCAGTAATCAGGGAGGGGATGAAAAACTGTTTTTT.

This clone appeared a single time. This rearrangement joins TRBV2 to TRBJ2-1, with 9 positions matching TRBD1. Trimming cost V 6 bases and J 6 bases; bases outside gene matches: 9. The CDR3 runs to 15 residues. Germline values: CDR1 SNHLY, CDR2 FYNNEI. CDR3 sequence (DNA): TGTGCCAGCAGACTCGGACAGGGGTCGGCCAATGAGCAGTTCTTC. Translating gives CASRLGQGSANEQFF.

This rearrangement joins TRBV5-1 to TRBJ1-1, with D perhaps matching TRBD1 (5 bases). CDR3 length: 15 amino acids. The germline V gene encodes CDR1 SGHRS and CDR2 YFSETQ. V was shortened by 0 bases and J by 0 bases, with 9 bases between the two germline ends. CDR3 DNA: TGCGCCAGCAGCTTGGGGGGCATTATGAACACTGAAGCTTTCTTT. It yields the protein CASSLGGIMNTEAFF. The entire variable domain, with the rest obtained from reference TRBV5-1 and TRBJ1-1, is as follows: KAGVTQTPRYLIKTRGQQVTLSCSPISGHRSVSWYQQTPGQGLQFLFEYFSETQRNKGNFPGRFSGRQFSNSRSEMNVSTLELGDSALYLCASSLGGIMNTEAFFGQGTRLTVV.

This clone was seen just once. The chain couples TRBV5-6 to TRBJ1-2; a possible D gene is TRBD1 (5 bases). This CDR3 has 14 residues. V was cut by 5 bases and J by 2 bases, with 13 bases left in between. Germline V lookup: CDR1 SGHDT, CDR2 YYEEEE. Written as DNA, the CDR3 is TGTGCCAGCAGTTCCAGGACACAAAACTATGGCTACACCTTC. Its protein product is CASSSRTQNYGYTF.

This clone occurred once. The chain joins TRBV11-2 to TRBJ2-7, with TRBD1 matching over 9 bases. The CDR3 has 18 amino acids. The J segment lost 3 bases and the V segment lost 4 bases, leaving 16 bases of the junction unmatched. Germline loops: CDR1 SGHAT, CDR2 FQNNGV. The chain's CDR3 is CASSSTQGGDRVIYEQYF. The CDR3 DNA is TGTGCCAGCAGCTCGACCCAAGGGGGGGACAGGGTTATCTACGAGCAGTACTTC.

This clone has just a few counts. Distinct nucleotide sequences in the sample also encode this CDR3. The rearrangement links TRBV9 to TRBJ2-5; D perhaps matches TRBD2 (7 bases). The CDR3 extends over 19 amino acids. Germline-derived CDR1 and CDR2 are SGDLS and YYNGEE. Trimming cost V 0 bases and J 0 bases, with 21 bases left between them. CDR3 in DNA: TGTGCCAGCAGCGTAGGACTTAGGGAGAGCGGGACAAACCAAGAGACCCAGTACTTC. Protein product: CASSVGLRESGTNQETQYF.

About this clone itself: Distinct nucleotide sequences in the sample also encode this CDR3. The V call is TRBV11-2, the J call TRBJ2-7, with 9 bases that match TRBD1. Germline CDR1 SGHAT, CDR2 FQNNGV. The CDR3 runs 14 residues. The junction had 3 bases not matched to a gene; V was cut back by 3 bases and J by 3 bases. CDR3 nucleotide sequence: TGTGCCAGCAGCTTCGGGACAGGGAGCTACGAGCAGTACTTC. Protein product: CASSFGTGSYEQYF.

The chain carries TRBV4-3 and TRBJ2-1, with D perhaps TRBD1 or TRBD2 (5 bases each). V lost 4 bases and J 7 bases, leaving 17 bases between the germline ends. In germline, CDR1 is LGHNA, CDR2 YSLEER. The CDR3 consists of 15 residues. The CDR3 reads CASSLSTGLQNEQFF. CDR3 nucleotide sequence: TGCGCCAGCAGCCTCTCAACAGGACTTCAGAATGAGCAGTTCTTC.

The table lists this clone with many counts. This chain uses TRBV19 with TRBJ2-7, with D tentatively TRBD1 (6 bases). This CDR3 is built from 14 residues. V lost 3 bases and J 2 bases, leaving 11 bases between the germline ends. Germline V CDR1 and CDR2: LNHDA, SQIVND (reference sequence). This CDR3 reads CASSIGQGTYEQYF. DNA for the CDR3: TGTGCCAGTAGTATCGGTCAGGGGACCTACGAGCAGTACTTC.

The chain recombines TRBV6-5 with TRBJ2-7; no clear D gene. CDR3 size: 14 residues. Trimming shortened V by 0 bases and J by 0 bases, and 6 bases separated the two germline ends. CDR1 is MNHEY and CDR2 is SVGAGI in the germline V gene. The CDR3 nucleotides are TGTGCCAGCAGTTACTCACTCGACTCCTACGAGCAGTACTTC. Its protein is CASSYSLDSYEQYF.

This chain links TRBV27 with TRBJ2-7; the D gene is possibly TRBD2 (6 bases). The CDR3 runs 13 residues. Trimming took 6 bases from V and 4 from J, leaving 13 bases between them. CDR1 MNHEY and CDR2 SMNVEV come from the germline V gene (reference sequence). The CDR3 spells CASSSMGRYEQYF. DNA of the CDR3: TGTGCCAGCAGCTCGATGGGGAGGTACGAGCAGTACTTC.

The V and J genes are TRBV10-1 and TRBJ1-4; 8 nucleotides match TRBD1. CDR3 size: 17 residues. Trimming at V came to 6 bases and at J to 6 bases, leaving 15 bases not matched to a gene. Germline V lookup: CDR1 WNHNN, CDR2 SYGVQD (reference sequence). CDR3 loop: CASSPSWQGASDEKLFF. CDR3 sequence (DNA): TGCGCCAGCAGCCCGTCGTGGCAGGGGGCGTCGGATGAAAAACTGTTTTTT.

This clone was seen a single time. Other DNA variants within this sample encode the same CDR3. V and J are TRBV9 and TRBJ2-3, with no clear D. The CDR3 spans 12 residues. V dropped 3 bases and J dropped 2 bases, with 4 bases sitting between them. From germline, CDR1 is SGDLS and CDR2 YYNGEE. The chain's CDR3 is CASSANTDTQYF. The CDR3 DNA reads as TGTGCCAGCAGCGCCAACACAGATACGCAGTATTTT.

The chain carries TRBV27 and TRBJ2-7; D is perhaps TRBD1 (5 bases). This CDR3 has 12 amino acids. V lost 6 bases and J lost 3, with 9 bases in between. CDR1 and CDR2 from the germline V gene are MNHEY and SMNVEV (reference sequence). The CDR3 nucleotides read TGTGCCAGCAGGGTGGGGCTCTACGAGCAGTACTTC. Translation: CASRVGLYEQYF.

This clone occurred a few times. The same CDR3 is also encoded by other DNA sequences in this sample. This CDR3 is CASRTGPNEQYF. As DNA, the CDR3 is TGTGCCAGCAGGACGGGGCCTAACGAGCAGTACTTC. The chain recombines TRBV27 with TRBJ2-7; D may correspond to TRBD1 or TRBD2 (5 bases each). The germline V gene encodes CDR1 MNHEY and CDR2 SMNVEV (reference sequence). V was cut by 6 bases and J by 5 bases, with 11 bases left in between. The CDR3 has 12 residues.

The chain combines TRBV6-4 with TRBJ2-2; no clear D gene. Per the germline V gene, CDR1 is MRHNA and CDR2 is SNTAGT. The V gene lost 3 bases and the J gene lost 7 bases, with 9 bases spanning the gap. CDR3 length equals 13 residues. CDR3 in DNA: TGTGCCAGCAGTGAGACCGCCCTCGGGGAGCTGTTTTTT. Residues: CASSETALGELFF.

This chain uses TRBV29-1 with TRBJ2-4, with 11 bases fitting TRBD1. This CDR3 contains 15 residues. Germline values: CDR1 SQVTM, CDR2 ANQGSEA. The V segment lost 8 bases and the J segment 7 bases; nucleotides outside the gene matches: 13. The CDR3 DNA follows: TGCAGCAACGGACAGGGGGCATTTCGCGGGAACATTCAGTACTTC. Translating gives CSNGQGAFRGNIQYF. The whole variable domain, remainder taken from reference TRBV29-1 and TRBJ2-4, is SAVISQKPSRDICQRGTSLTIQCQVDSQVTMMFWYRQQPGQSLTLIATANQGSEATYESGFVIDKFPISRPNLTFSTLTVSNMSPEDSSIYLCSNGQGAFRGNIQYFGAGTRLSVL.

The gene calls are TRBV6-6 and TRBJ2-7, with D tentatively TRBD2 (6 bases). The CDR3 totals 15 residues. Trimming removed 7 bases from V and 1 base from J, with 17 bases in between. Looked up from germline, CDR1 is MNHNY and CDR2 is SVGAGI (reference sequence). This CDR3 reads CASTITGTDSYEQYF. The CDR3, as DNA: TGTGCCAGCACCATAACCGGGACTGATTCCTACGAGCAGTACTTC.

This clone ranks as medium-sized (0.01 to 0.1%). The V gene is TRBV19, the J gene TRBJ1-1, with 7 bases matching TRBD1. The germline gives CDR1 LNHDA, CDR2 SQIVND (reference sequence). The CDR3 is 13 amino acids. Losses at the gene ends were 9 bases for V and 1 base for J; bases not matched to a gene: 5. Here the CDR3 reads CASQGTENTEAFF. CDR3 sequence (DNA): TGTGCCAGCCAAGGGACAGAGAACACTGAAGCTTTCTTT.